Presented here are 6 T cell receptor beta chains from one specimen sequenced in a study of T cells in narcolepsy. Using immunoSEQ multiplex PCR, the repertoire was profiled, and TCRdb retains in-frame clones only, with some absent. Of 25,000 to 40,000 clones in the sample, under 90% were seen once. Sequences were obtained from CD45RA- memory CD4+ T cells from PBMCs. These receptors were obtained from a human donor with narcolepsy.

The V gene is TRBV6-5, the J gene TRBJ2-5, with 7 bases lining up with TRBD2. After removal of 6 bases from V and 4 bases from J, the junction contained 5 bases not matched to a gene. The CDR3 contains 13 residues. Germline V lookup: CDR1 MNHEY, CDR2 SVGAGI. In nucleotides, the CDR3 is TGTGCCAGCAGCCGGACTAGGGTAGAGACCCAGTACTTC. Translating it yields CASSRTRVETQYF.

This clone was counted only a few times. The genes are TRBV11-2 and TRBJ2-1; 8 bases agree with TRBD1. This CDR3 contains 17 residues. The V gene's germline CDR1 is SGHAT and CDR2 FQNNGV. Trimming cost V 3 bases and J 5 bases; bases outside gene matches: 12. The CDR3 is CASSFGPGQGADNEQFF. For the CDR3, the DNA is TGTGCCAGCAGCTTTGGCCCGGGGCAGGGGGCCGACAATGAGCAGTTCTTC.

This clone was observed a single time. This rearrangement joins TRBV7-3 to TRBJ2-2, with a tentative D call TRBD1 (6 bases). The CDR3 runs to 14 residues. Trimming cost V 5 bases and J 5 bases, with 12 bases left between them. Germline V gene sequence: CDR1 SGHTA, CDR2 FQGTGA. The CDR3 coding sequence is TGTGCCAGCAGCGTAGGGGGACAAACCGGGGAGCTGTTTTTT. As protein: CASSVGGQTGELFF.

The chain couples TRBV28 to TRBJ2-7, with D hard to call. Deletions cut 6 bases from V and 1 base from J, with 16 bases between. Germline CDR1 MDHEN, CDR2 SYDVKM. The length of the CDR3 is 15 residues. CDR3 DNA sequence: TGTGCCAGCAGCCACCCCGCGGACGGATCCTACGAGCAGTACTTC. Translated, it gives CASSHPADGSYEQYF.

This chain links TRBV4-2 with TRBJ2-7; possible D gene TRBD2, 5 bases. This CDR3 is built from 14 residues. Germline loops: CDR1 LGHNA, CDR2 YNFKEQ. The V end was cut by 4 bases, the J end by 1 base, with 11 bases between. CDR3 in DNA: TGTGCCAGCAGCCCCCTTACGGGATCCTACGAGCAGTACTTC. Translation gives CASSPLTGSYEQYF.

V gene TRBV7-8 combines with J gene TRBJ2-3, with 8 positions matching TRBD1. V gave up 6 bases and J gave up 4 bases; unmatched junction bases: 6. The CDR3 consists of 14 residues. From germline, CDR1 is SGHVS and CDR2 FQNEAQ. The CDR3 DNA reads TGTGCCAGCAGATACGACAGGGGCGCAGATACGCAGTATTTT. Translating it yields CASRYDRGADTQYF. Looking up the rest from reference TRBV7-8 and TRBJ2-3 gives the full variable domain: GAGVSQSPRYKVAKRGQDVALRCDPISGHVSLFWYQQALGQGPEFLTYFQNEAQLDKSGLPSDRFFAERPEGSVSTLKIQRTQQEDSAVYLCASRYDRGADTQYFGPGTRLTVL.